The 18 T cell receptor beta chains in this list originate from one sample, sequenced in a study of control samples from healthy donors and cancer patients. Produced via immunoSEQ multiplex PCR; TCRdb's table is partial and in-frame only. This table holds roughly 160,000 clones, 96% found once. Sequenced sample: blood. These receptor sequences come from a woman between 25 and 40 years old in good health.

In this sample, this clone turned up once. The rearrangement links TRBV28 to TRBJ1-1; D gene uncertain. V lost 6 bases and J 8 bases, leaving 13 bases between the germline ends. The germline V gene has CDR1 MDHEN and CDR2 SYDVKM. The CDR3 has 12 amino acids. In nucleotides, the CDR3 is TGTGCCAGCAGCCGTCTGAGCGGCGAAGCTTTCTTT. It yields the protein CASSRLSGEAFF.

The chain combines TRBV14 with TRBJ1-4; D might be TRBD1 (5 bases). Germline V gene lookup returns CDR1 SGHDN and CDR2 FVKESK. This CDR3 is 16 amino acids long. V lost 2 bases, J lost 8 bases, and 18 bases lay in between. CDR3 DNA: TGTGCCAGCAGCCAAAGCTCCGGGACCCGGGGGGAAAAACTGTTTTTT. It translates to CASSQSSGTRGEKLFF.

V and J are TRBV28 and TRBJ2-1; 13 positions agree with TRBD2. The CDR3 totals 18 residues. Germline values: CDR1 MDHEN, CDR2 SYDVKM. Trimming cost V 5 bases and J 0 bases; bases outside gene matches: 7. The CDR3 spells CASSPGLAGVLSYNEQFF. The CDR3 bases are TGTGCCAGCAGTCCCGGACTAGCGGGAGTCCTCTCCTACAATGAGCAGTTCTTC.

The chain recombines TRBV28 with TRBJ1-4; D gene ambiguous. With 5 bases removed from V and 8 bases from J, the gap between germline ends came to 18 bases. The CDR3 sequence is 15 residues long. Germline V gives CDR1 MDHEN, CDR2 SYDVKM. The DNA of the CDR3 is TGTGCCAGCAGTCCCCCCCGCCCTTCCGGGGAAAAACTGTTTTTT. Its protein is CASSPPRPSGEKLFF.

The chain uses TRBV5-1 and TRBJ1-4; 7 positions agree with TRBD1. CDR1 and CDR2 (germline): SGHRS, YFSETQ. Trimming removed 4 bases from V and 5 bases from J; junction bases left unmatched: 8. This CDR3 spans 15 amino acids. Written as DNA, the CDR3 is TGCGCCAGCAGCAGCGGGACAGCGTTGAATGAAAAACTGTTTTTT. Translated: CASSSGTALNEKLFF. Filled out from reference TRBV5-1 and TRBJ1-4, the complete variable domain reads KAGVTQTPRYLIKTRGQQVTLSCSPISGHRSVSWYQQTPGQGLQFLFEYFSETQRNKGNFPGRFSGRQFSNSRSEMNVSTLELGDSALYLCASSSGTALNEKLFFGSGTQLSVL.

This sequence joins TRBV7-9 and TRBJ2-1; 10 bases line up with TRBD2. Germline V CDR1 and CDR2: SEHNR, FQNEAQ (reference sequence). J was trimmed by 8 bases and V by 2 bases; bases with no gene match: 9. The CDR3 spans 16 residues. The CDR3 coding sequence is TGTGCCAGCAGCTTATTGTTTGCTAGCGGGAGTGATGAGCAGTTCTTC. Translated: CASSLLFASGSDEQFF.

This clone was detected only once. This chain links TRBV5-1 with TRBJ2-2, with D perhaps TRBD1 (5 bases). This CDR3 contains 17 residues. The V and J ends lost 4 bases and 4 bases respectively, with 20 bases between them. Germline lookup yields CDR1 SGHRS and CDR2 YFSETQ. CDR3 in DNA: TGCGCCAGCAGCGGCGCCTCAGGGTTCGTTGGCACCGGGGAGCTGTTTTTT. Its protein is CASSGASGFVGTGELFF.

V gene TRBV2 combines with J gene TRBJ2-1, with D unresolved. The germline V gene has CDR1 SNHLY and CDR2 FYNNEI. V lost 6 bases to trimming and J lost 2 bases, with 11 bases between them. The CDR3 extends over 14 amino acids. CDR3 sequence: CASRDSRPYNEQFF. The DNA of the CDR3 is TGTGCCAGCAGGGATTCGCGCCCCTACAATGAGCAGTTCTTC.

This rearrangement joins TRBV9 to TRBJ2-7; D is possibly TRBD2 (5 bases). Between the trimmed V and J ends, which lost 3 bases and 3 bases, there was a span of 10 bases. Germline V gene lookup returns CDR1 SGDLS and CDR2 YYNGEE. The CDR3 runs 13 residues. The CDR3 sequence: CASSAEENYEQYF. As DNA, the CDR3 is TGTGCCAGCAGCGCGGAGGAAAACTACGAGCAGTACTTC.

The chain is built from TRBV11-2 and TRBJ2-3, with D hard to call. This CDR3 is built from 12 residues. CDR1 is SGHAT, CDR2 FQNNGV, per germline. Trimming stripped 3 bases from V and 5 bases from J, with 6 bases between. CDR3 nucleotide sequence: TGTGCCAGCAGCTTCCAGGTAGATACGCAGTATTTT. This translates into CASSFQVDTQYF.

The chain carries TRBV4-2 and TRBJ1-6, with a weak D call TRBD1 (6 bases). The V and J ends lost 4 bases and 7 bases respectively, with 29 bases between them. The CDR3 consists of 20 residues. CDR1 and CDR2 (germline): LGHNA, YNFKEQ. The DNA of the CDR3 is TGTGCCAGCAGCCGCTTACATTTGGGGCAGGGGCAGGTAGTGAATTCACCCCTCCACTTT. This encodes CASSRLHLGQGQVVNSPLHF.

The CDR3 loop reads CASNSGFNTEAFF. The CDR3 DNA reads TGTGCCAGCAATTCAGGGTTCAACACTGAAGCTTTCTTT. This chain connects TRBV12-3 or TRBV12-4 to TRBJ1-1, with D perhaps TRBD1 (5 bases). This CDR3 is built from 13 residues. Trimming removed 7 bases at V and 2 bases at J, with 11 bases between.

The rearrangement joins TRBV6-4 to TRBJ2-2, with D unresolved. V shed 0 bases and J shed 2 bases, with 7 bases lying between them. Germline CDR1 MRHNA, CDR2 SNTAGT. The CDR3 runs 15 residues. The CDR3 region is CASSDSQLNTGELFF. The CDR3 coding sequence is TGTGCCAGCAGTGACTCTCAACTAAACACCGGGGAGCTGTTTTTT.

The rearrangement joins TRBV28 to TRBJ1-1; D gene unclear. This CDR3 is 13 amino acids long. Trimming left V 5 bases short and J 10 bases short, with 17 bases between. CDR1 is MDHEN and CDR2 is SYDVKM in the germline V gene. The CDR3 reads CASSTEGPLGAFF. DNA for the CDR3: TGTGCCAGCAGTACCGAGGGTCCCTTAGGAGCTTTCTTT.

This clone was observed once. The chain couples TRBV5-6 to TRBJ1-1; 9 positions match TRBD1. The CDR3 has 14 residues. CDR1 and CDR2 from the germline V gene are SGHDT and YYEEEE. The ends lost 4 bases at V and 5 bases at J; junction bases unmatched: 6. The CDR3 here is CASSVGQGWTEAFF. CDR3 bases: TGTGCCAGCAGCGTGGGACAGGGATGGACTGAAGCTTTCTTT.

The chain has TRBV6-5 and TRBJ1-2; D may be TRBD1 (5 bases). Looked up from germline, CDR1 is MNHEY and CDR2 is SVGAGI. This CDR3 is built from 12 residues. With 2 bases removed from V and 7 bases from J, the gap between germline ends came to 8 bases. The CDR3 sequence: CASSYRDAGYTF. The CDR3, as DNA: TGTGCCAGCAGTTACAGGGACGCTGGCTACACCTTC.

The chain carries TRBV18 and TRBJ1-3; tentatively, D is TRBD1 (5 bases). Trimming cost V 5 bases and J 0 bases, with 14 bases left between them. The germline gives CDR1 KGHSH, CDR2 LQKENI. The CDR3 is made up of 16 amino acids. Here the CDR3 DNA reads TGTGCCAGCTCATGGGGGGACGGAAGCTCTGGAAACACCATATATTTT. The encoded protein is CASSWGDGSSGNTIYF.

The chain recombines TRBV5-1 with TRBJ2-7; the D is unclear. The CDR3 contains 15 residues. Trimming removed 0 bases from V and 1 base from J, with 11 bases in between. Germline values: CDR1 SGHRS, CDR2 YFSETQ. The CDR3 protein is CASSLVPGPSYEQYF. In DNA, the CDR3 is TGCGCCAGCAGCTTGGTCCCAGGTCCTTCCTACGAGCAGTACTTC.